This TCR beta chain emerged from a study of T cell responses to AZD1222 COVID-19 vaccine. Study-level results: The donors showed a predominance of white British ancestry and of females, with possible underestimation of clonal diversity. The peak T cell response came first, and repertoires were sampled only after it.

Profiled with immunoSEQ multiplex PCR; TCRdb holds only in-frame clones, not every one. The sample contains around 120,000 clones, almost 95% of which appear only once. With 2 bases clipped from V and 0 bases from J, the junction kept 2 bases outside the gene matches. This CDR3 is built from 16 residues. The germline V gene has CDR1 SNHLY and CDR2 FYNNEI. As for this clone: Its antigen is unidentified.

This specimen was peripheral blood, taken 28 days after the second AZD1222 dose. The sequence was collected from an adult who received the AZD1222 COVID-19 vaccine. The rearrangement joins TRBV2 to TRBJ1-4, with 8 bases that match TRBD1. As DNA, the CDR3 is TGTGCCAGCAGTGAACTACAGGGGGCAACTAATGAAAAACTGTTTTTT. It encodes CASSELQGATNEKLFF.